The present TCR beta chain was sequenced within a study of T cells in Graves' hyperthyroidism and ophthalmopathy. TCR beta CDR3 regions were amplified from RNA. A first-round RT-PCR of the TCR CDR3 used the HTBI primer set. TCRdb called the multiplex PCR reads again in MiXCR, with one record for every CDR3 protein. The data hold 410,000 or so distinct CDR3 sequences, with roughly 14% observed a single time. V trimming: 4 bases; J trimming: 0 bases; junction bases outside the gene matches: 2. This CDR3 is built from 15 residues. The germline V gene has CDR1 SGHAT and CDR2 FQNNGV. The clonotype comes from a man in his late teens or twenties with Graves' ophthalmopathy. The genes are TRBV11-2 and TRBJ2-1; 8 bases line up with TRBD2. Sequencing used blood. CDR3 region: CASSWSGGSYNEQFF. CDR3 nucleotide sequence: TGTGCCAGCAGCTGGAGCGGGGGCTCCTACAATGAGCAGTTCTTC.